Included here is one TCR beta chain sequence, with context. The germline V gene has CDR1 LNHDA and CDR2 SQIVND (reference sequence). The CDR3 consists of 16 residues. V shed 5 bases and J 5 bases; nucleotides not matched to a gene: 12. This sample was taken from a study of shared clonotypes between healthy human individuals. Using immunoSEQ multiplex PCR, the repertoire was profiled, and TCRdb retains in-frame clones only, with some absent. This table holds under 2,000,000 clones, less than 95% found once. It was CD45RO-negative cells, positively selected for CCR7, that made up naive CD8 cells, with terminally differentiated effector memory CD45RA+ cells excluded. Every one of the donors was a Caucasian adult that lived in Nashville, Tennessee.

Sequencing input: naive CD8+ T cells sorted from blood. This TCR was sampled from a man between 18 and 35 years old in good health. V gene TRBV19 combines with J gene TRBJ1-2, with TRBD1 matching 9 bases. The CDR3 DNA is TGTGCCAGTAGTCGGGACAGGGATACTAACTGGTATGGCTACACCTTC. As protein: CASSRDRDTNWYGYTF.